The following is a T cell receptor (beta chain) sequence with its context. This clonotype was picked up many times. Its specific antigen is unknown. The input lacks base qualities; no much larger clone sits a single base away. Libraries of naive CD8 T cells were built from about 21,000 to 970,000 sorted cells, with 10%, 30% or 50% of the purified RNA used. Naive CD8 T cells were FACS-sorted as CD8+CD4-CCR7+CD45RA+ on a BD FACSAria II into RLT Plus buffer. Nine to eleven TCR copies' worth of Jurkat RNA were spiked into roughly 19,000-1,000,000 naive CD8 T cell samples to test detection sensitivity. Enrichment of CD8 T cells was performed with RosetteSep CD8+ T Cell Enrichment Cocktail and Ficoll-Paque, after which ACK red cell lysis was carried out. The sample belongs to a study of molecular identifiers for immune sequencing clone quantification (dated by TCRdb to the late 2010s). Background on the whole study: For a replicate experiment, RNA from 20,000 or 100,000 naive CD8 T cells was divided into five aliquots, and four of the five aliquots were sequenced. CD8 T cells were used in a methods study to benchmark molecular-identifier clustering-based TCR repertoire sequencing (MIDCIRS) and TCR RNA copy counting.

The receptor library was made with PCR. This sample was sequenced with an Illumina HiSeq 4000. Bulk TCR libraries were generated as previously described, with the TCR primers listed in Table S5 used. Purification of total RNA was performed with the Qiagen AllPrep DNA/RNA kit. Before analysis, reads from multiple sequencing runs of the same library were pooled. As for how the authors treated the data: Reads were retained only if an exact TCR constant sequence was present, and the retained reads were trimmed to 150 nt and grouped according to their 12-nt molecular barcodes. Within each barcode group, reads were sub-clustered at a 15% Levenshtein threshold, and quality-weighted consensus sequences were built per RNA molecule. Non-functional sequences were removed, as were lower-count sequences one edit away from another. Based on fitting two negative binomial distributions, any barcode sub-cluster with under 20% of the maximum read count was discarded. In-frame beta chains were kept once TCRdb had trimmed the public reads at Q25 with fastp and called clones with MiXCR. Identical CDR3 proteins give one entry, which carries the most common genes and DNA. The V and J calls come from TCRdb's annotation, not from the publication. Present in this sample are tens of thousands of distinct CDR3 sequences, roughly 24% of which were seen just once. The leading ten clones occupy approximately 1.9% of the sample.

What the authors observed across the whole study: Modeling indicated roughly 3.2 TCR RNA copies recovered per cell, compared with around 11 by digital PCR, which implies a capture efficiency of 25% to 35%. The naive libraries included spiked-in Jurkat TCR RNA (about 9 copies' worth), and this Jurkat TCR RNA is not part of the donor repertoire. The sizes of highly expanded clones could end up underestimated when identical TCR molecules share a barcode. When barcode sub-clustering was not used, chimeric consensus sequences inflated TCR diversity, with chimeras reaching as high as 47%. Clones above 20 RNA copies held over 97% of molecules in CMV-specific effector cells but under 1% in naive cells. Spiked-in Jurkat TCR RNA equal to a single cell's worth was reported to be detectable even within 1,100,000 naive CD8 T cells.

From the germline V gene, CDR1 is SGHRS and CDR2 is YFSETQ. Deletion took 5 bases off V and 4 bases off J, with a span of 20 bases between the germline ends. From its cysteine to its phenylalanine, the CDR3 spans 16 amino acids. The DNA shown is the 48-base CDR3, in frame from base 1. This sequence originates from a human donor in good health. Some libraries in this study had Jurkat cell RNA spiked in. The rearrangement joined TRBV5-1 to TRBJ2-3; D gene: possibly TRBD2, on 6 matching bases. Source material: naive CD8+ T cells from blood, with Jurkat cell RNA spiked in. The cell subset or site label corresponds to: FACS-sorted CD8+CD4-CCR7+CD45RA+ naive T cells. The sequenced DNA is TGCGCCAGCAGAGGGCCCATAGGGGAGGTCGCAGATACGCAGTATTTT. This codes for CASRGPIGEVADTQYF.